The rows below give T cell receptor beta chains drawn from one sample of a study of cytomegalovirus exposure and HLA in healthy donors. Generated by immunoSEQ multiplex PCR, the TCRdb table keeps only in-frame clones and is missing some. The repertoire holds roughly 260,000 clones, with 84% as singletons. The sequenced sample was PBMCs. These receptors were obtained from a woman in her forties in good health and CMV-seropositive. CDR3s include the opening cysteine and the closing phenylalanine or tryptophan. The D gene is left open where the match is weak. Expanded clones are given a class, and other clones once, few, many or no size at all.

v_gene: TRBV10-3
j_gene: TRBJ2-1
abundance: once
d_gene: TRBD2
CDR3aa: CAIDSGSPYNEQFF
CDR3nt: TGTGCCATTGATAGCGGGTCTCCCTACAATGAGCAGTTCTTC

v_gene: TRBV20-1
j_gene: TRBJ1-2
abundance: .
d_gene: .
CDR3aa: CSARVGYGYTF
CDR3nt: TGCAGTGCCAGGGTTGGCTATGGCTACACCTTC

v_gene: TRBV5-1
j_gene: TRBJ2-1
abundance: .
d_gene: .
CDR3aa: CASSSQGGFDNEQFF
CDR3nt: TGCGCCAGCAGCTCACAGGGCGGTTTCGACAATGAGCAGTTCTTC

v_gene: TRBV7-9
j_gene: TRBJ2-3
abundance: .
d_gene: TRBD2
CDR3aa: CASSLRTSGRRTDTQYF
CDR3nt: TGTGCCAGCAGCCTCCGGACTAGCGGCCGCCGCACAGATACGCAGTATTTT

v_gene: TRBV4-2
j_gene: TRBJ2-2
abundance: .
d_gene: .
CDR3aa: CASSLAGKNTGELFF
CDR3nt: TGTGCCAGCAGCCTCGCCGGGAAGAACACCGGGGAGCTGTTTTTT

v_gene: TRBV27
j_gene: TRBJ2-7
abundance: .
d_gene: .
CDR3aa: CASSSQNSYEQYF
CDR3nt: TGTGCCAGCAGTTCCCAGAACTCCTACGAGCAGTACTTC

v_gene: TRBV28
j_gene: TRBJ2-1
abundance: .
d_gene: .
CDR3aa: CASSLGGLTYNEQFF
CDR3nt: TGTGCCAGCAGTTTAGGCGGGCTTACCTACAATGAGCAGTTCTTC

v_gene: TRBV11-3
j_gene: TRBJ2-4
abundance: .
d_gene: TRBD2
CDR3aa: CASSLGLAGDSLAKNIQYF
CDR3nt: TGTGCCAGCAGCTTAGGACTAGCGGGAGACTCTCTAGCCAAAAACATTCAGTACTTC

v_gene: TRBV6-5
j_gene: TRBJ2-7
abundance: .
d_gene: TRBD2
CDR3aa: CASSLVAGGYEQYF
CDR3nt: TGTGCCAGCAGTCTTGTAGCGGGAGGGTACGAGCAGTACTTC

v_gene: TRBV9
j_gene: TRBJ1-1
abundance: .
d_gene: TRBD1
CDR3aa: CASSVGGTGNTEAFF
CDR3nt: TGTGCCAGCAGCGTAGGAGGGACAGGGAACACTGAAGCTTTCTTT

v_gene: TRBV7-3
j_gene: TRBJ2-3
abundance: once
d_gene: TRBD2
CDR3aa: CASSPTSGSTDTQYF
CDR3nt: TGTGCCAGCAGCCCGACTAGCGGGAGCACAGATACGCAGTATTTT

v_gene: TRBV5-4
j_gene: TRBJ2-7
abundance: .
d_gene: TRBD2
CDR3aa: CASSYNPRTSEYEQYF
CDR3nt: TGTGCCAGCAGCTATAACCCCCGGACTAGCGAATACGAGCAGTACTTC

v_gene: TRBV30
j_gene: TRBJ2-4
abundance: .
d_gene: .
CDR3aa: CAWSDGSSQYF
CDR3nt: TGTGCCTGGAGTGACGGGAGCAGTCAGTACTTC

v_gene: TRBV21-1
j_gene: TRBJ1-6
abundance: few
d_gene: .
CDR3aa: CASSKGGGQGSSYNSPLHF
CDR3nt: TGTGCCAGCAGCAAAGGGGGGGGACAAGGGAGCTCCTATAATTCACCCCTCCACTTT

v_gene: TRBV30
j_gene: TRBJ2-1
abundance: .
d_gene: .
CDR3aa: CAWSAWGGARFGEQFF
CDR3nt: TGTGCCTGGAGTGCCTGGGGGGGGGCGCGGTTCGGTGAGCAGTTCTTC

v_gene: TRBV2
j_gene: TRBJ2-1
abundance: .
d_gene: .
CDR3aa: CASSEAGSYNEQFF
CDR3nt: TGTGCCAGCAGTGAGGCAGGGTCCTACAATGAGCAGTTCTTC

v_gene: TRBV6-1
j_gene: TRBJ2-1
abundance: .
d_gene: TRBD2
CDR3aa: CASSEPAGGGHNEQFF
CDR3nt: TGTGCCAGCAGTGAGCCAGCGGGAGGGGGACACAATGAGCAGTTCTTC

v_gene: TRBV11-3
j_gene: TRBJ2-1
abundance: .
d_gene: TRBD2
CDR3aa: CASSLDWTGGPSSYNEQFF
CDR3nt: TGTGCCAGCAGCTTAGATTGGACGGGAGGACCCAGCTCCTACAATGAGCAGTTCTTC

v_gene: TRBV5-1
j_gene: TRBJ2-7
abundance: .
d_gene: TRBD2
CDR3aa: CASSLGSGRVNEQYF
CDR3nt: TGCGCCAGCAGCTTGGGTAGCGGGAGAGTCAACGAGCAGTACTTC

v_gene: TRBV6-5
j_gene: TRBJ1-2
abundance: .
d_gene: .
CDR3aa: CASSYSTSEGYTF
CDR3nt: TGTGCCAGCAGTTACTCGACTTCTGAGGGCTACACCTTC

v_gene: TRBV2
j_gene: TRBJ2-1
abundance: .
d_gene: TRBD1
CDR3aa: CASRALTGNEQFF
CDR3nt: TGTGCCAGCAGGGCCCTGACAGGGAATGAGCAGTTCTTC

v_gene: TRBV5-1
j_gene: TRBJ1-1
abundance: .
d_gene: .
CDR3aa: CASSLAVGRPEAFF
CDR3nt: TGCGCCAGCAGCTTGGCCGTGGGGAGGCCTGAAGCTTTCTTT

v_gene: TRBV6-5
j_gene: TRBJ1-2
abundance: once
d_gene: .
CDR3aa: CASSIGQSLYGYTF
CDR3nt: TGTGCCAGCAGTATAGGACAGTCCCTTTATGGCTACACCTTC

v_gene: TRBV19
j_gene: TRBJ1-5
abundance: .
d_gene: TRBD1
CDR3aa: CASSTWKGDRGTVNQPQHF
CDR3nt: TGTGCCAGTAGCACATGGAAAGGGGACAGGGGGACGGTCAATCAGCCCCAGCATTTT

v_gene: TRBV6-5
j_gene: TRBJ2-7
abundance: .
d_gene: TRBD2
CDR3aa: CASSYAGVGGEQYF
CDR3nt: TGTGCCAGCAGTTATGCGGGAGTGGGGGGCGAGCAGTACTTC

v_gene: TRBV18
j_gene: TRBJ1-5
abundance: .
d_gene: .
CDR3aa: CASSPGQGSNQPQHF
CDR3nt: TGTGCCAGCTCACCGGGCCAGGGAAGCAATCAGCCCCAGCATTTT

v_gene: TRBV30
j_gene: TRBJ2-7
abundance: .
d_gene: .
CDR3aa: CAWSLGVAEQYF
CDR3nt: TGTGCCTGGAGTCTCGGGGTGGCCGAGCAGTACTTC

v_gene: TRBV5-6
j_gene: TRBJ1-5
abundance: .
d_gene: .
CDR3aa: CASSRGGPGQPQHF
CDR3nt: TGTGCCAGTTCGAGAGGGGGTCCAGGTCAGCCCCAGCATTTT

v_gene: TRBV27
j_gene: TRBJ2-7
abundance: .
d_gene: TRBD1
CDR3aa: CASRGQGSPYEQYF
CDR3nt: TGTGCCAGCAGGGGACAGGGTAGTCCCTACGAGCAGTACTTC

v_gene: TRBV25-1
j_gene: TRBJ1-6
abundance: once
d_gene: .
CDR3aa: CASSDLEQSSYNSPLHF
CDR3nt: TGTGCCAGCAGTGATCTGGAACAGAGCTCCTATAATTCACCCCTCCACTTT

v_gene: TRBV7-3
j_gene: TRBJ2-1
abundance: .
d_gene: TRBD2
CDR3aa: CASSSRLAGVTEQFF
CDR3nt: TGTGCCAGCAGCTCCAGACTAGCGGGAGTCACTGAGCAGTTCTTC

v_gene: TRBV5-6
j_gene: TRBJ2-5
abundance: .
d_gene: TRBD2
CDR3aa: CASSLGLAGYAQETQYF
CDR3nt: TGTGCCAGCAGCTTGGGGCTAGCGGGGTACGCCCAAGAGACCCAGTACTTC

v_gene: TRBV28
j_gene: TRBJ2-1
abundance: .
d_gene: TRBD2
CDR3aa: CASTSAGVGSNEQFF
CDR3nt: TGTGCCAGCACCTCAGCGGGAGTCGGTAGCAATGAGCAGTTCTTC

v_gene: TRBV30
j_gene: TRBJ2-5
abundance: .
d_gene: .
CDR3aa: CAWSLTGQQETQYF
CDR3nt: TGTGCCTGGAGTCTAACCGGACAGCAAGAGACCCAGTACTTC

v_gene: TRBV5-1
j_gene: TRBJ2-3
abundance: .
d_gene: TRBD1
CDR3aa: CASTPGTGGADTQYF
CDR3nt: TGCGCCAGCACGCCGGGGACAGGGGGCGCAGATACGCAGTATTTT

v_gene: TRBV7-2
j_gene: TRBJ2-2
abundance: .
d_gene: .
CDR3aa: CASSLDHGSTGELFF
CDR3nt: TGTGCCAGCAGCTTAGATCACGGTTCCACCGGGGAGCTGTTTTTT

v_gene: TRBV4-1
j_gene: TRBJ2-1
abundance: .
d_gene: .
CDR3aa: CASSQDPGEALWEQFF
CDR3nt: TGCGCCAGCAGCCAAGATCCGGGGGAGGCATTGTGGGAGCAGTTCTTC

v_gene: TRBV5-1
j_gene: TRBJ2-7
abundance: few
d_gene: .
CDR3aa: CASTGGVGLSYEQYF
CDR3nt: TGCGCCAGCACAGGAGGGGTAGGTTTATCCTACGAGCAGTACTTC

v_gene: TRBV27
j_gene: TRBJ1-1
abundance: .
d_gene: .
CDR3aa: CASSLISGMQVAFF
CDR3nt: TGTGCCAGCAGTTTAATCTCAGGAATGCAAGTGGCTTTCTTT

v_gene: TRBV5-5
j_gene: TRBJ2-2
abundance: .
d_gene: TRBD1
CDR3aa: CASSWGTGGRTGELFF
CDR3nt: TGTGCCAGCAGCTGGGGGACAGGGGGCAGGACCGGGGAGCTGTTTTTT

v_gene: TRBV27
j_gene: TRBJ2-1
abundance: once
d_gene: .
CDR3aa: CASSFERLSSGNEQFF
CDR3nt: TGTGCCAGCAGTTTTGAGAGGTTATCTTCCGGCAATGAGCAGTTCTTC

v_gene: TRBV21-1
j_gene: TRBJ2-3
abundance: .
d_gene: .
CDR3aa: CASSKEGTGYTDTQYF
CDR3nt: TGTGCCAGCAGCAAAGAGGGGACAGGGTACACAGATACGCAGTATTTT